Listed below are T cell receptor beta chains from one sample, sequenced in a study of shared clonotypes between healthy human individuals. Sequencing used immunoSEQ multiplex PCR; TCRdb keeps in-frame clones, though not all of them. The table lists 2 million or so clones, 85% to 95% of them singletons. Sequencing was done on a sample of naive CD4+ T cells sorted from blood. Receptors were obtained from a man aged 18 to 29 in good health. CDR3s include the opening cysteine and the closing phenylalanine or tryptophan. The D gene is left open where the match is weak. Clone size appears in some rows only: once, few, many, or a class for an expanded clone.

TRBJ1-4 NA NA TRBV2 TGTGCCAGCAGTGAAGTAGGGGGGGAACCCGAAAAACTGTTTTTT CASSEVGGEPEKLFF
TRBJ2-7 NA TRBD1 TRBV19 TGTGCCAGTAGTATCCGACAGGGGCCTTGGGAGCAGTACTTC CASSIRQGPWEQYF
TRBJ2-5 NA NA TRBV5-6 TGTGCCAGCAGCTCTCGGACGCCCGCTCCCCAAGAGACCCAGTACTTC CASSSRTPAPQETQYF
TRBJ2-3 NA NA TRBV10-3 TGTGCCATCAGTGCCGAAGATACGCAGTATTTT CAISAEDTQYF
TRBJ2-7 NA NA TRBV27 TGTGCCAGCAGTTCTCGGAGGGGTTCCTACGAGCAGTACTTC CASSSRRGSYEQYF
TRBJ1-5 NA TRBD1 TRBV6-6 TGTGCCAGCAGGTCTCCCGCACAGGGGCTGAATCAGCCCCAGCATTTT CASRSPAQGLNQPQHF
TRBJ2-2 NA TRBD2 TRBV7-9 TGTGCCAGCGGTACTAGCGGGAGAGAAACCGGGGAGCTGTTTTTT CASGTSGRETGELFF
TRBJ2-5 NA NA TRBV30 TGTGCCTGGAGTGTAGAGAGCCCCGAGACCCAGTACTTC CAWSVESPETQYF
TRBJ2-2 NA NA TRBV30 TGTGCCTGGGGAACCGGGACAGGGACTAGGGCCGGGGAGCTGTTTTTT CAWGTGTGTRAGELFF
TRBJ2-7 NA NA TRBV2 TGTGCCAGCAGTGTCCTAGGGGATGGGTCCGAGCAGTACTTC CASSVLGDGSEQYF
TRBJ2-2 NA NA TRBV27 TGTGCCAGCAGTTTTATTCCGAGCGGAACCGGGGAGCTGTTTTTT CASSFIPSGTGELFF
TRBJ2-5 NA NA TRBV4-1 TGCGCCAGCAGCCAATTCCAGGGCCAAGAGACCCAGTACTTC CASSQFQGQETQYF
TRBJ1-2 NA NA TRBV30 TGTGCCTGGGGGGGAGCTAACTATGGCTACACCTTC CAWGGANYGYTF
TRBJ2-3 NA NA TRBV9 TGTGCCAGCAGCGTAGTTTCCTACCAAAACCCCACAGATACGCAGTATTTT CASSVVSYQNPTDTQYF
TRBJ2-5 NA NA TRBV9 TGTGCCAGCAGCGTAGGAAGCGGCCAAGAGACCCAGTACTTC CASSVGSGQETQYF
TRBJ1-2 once NA TRBV28 TGTGCCAGCAGTTTAGCGGGTGGGGGTTCCCCTAACTATGGCTACACCTTC CASSLAGGGSPNYGYTF
TRBJ1-1 few NA TRBV5-5 TGTGCCAGCAGCTTACAGGAGAACACTGAAGCTTTCTTT CASSLQENTEAFF
TRBJ1-3 NA NA TRBV14 TGTGCCAGCAGCCAATTTCGACATCCGAGCTCTGGAAACACCATATATTTT CASSQFRHPSSGNTIYF
TRBJ2-3 NA NA TRBV6-1 TGTGCCAGCAGTGAAAGGGCGGGGGCCGCCACAGATACGCAGTATTTT CASSERAGAATDTQYF
TRBJ1-2 NA NA TRBV5-6 TGTGCCAGCAGCTCGCCTTTTTTGGGGTCCTATGGCTACACCTTC CASSSPFLGSYGYTF
TRBJ2-5 NA NA TRBV5-1 TGCGCCAGCACGACCGGTGGTCAAGAGACCCAGTACTTC CASTTGGQETQYF